Below, one T cell receptor beta chain is given with its context. Germline loops: CDR1 MNHEY, CDR2 SVGAGI. Losses at the gene ends were 10 bases for V and 0 bases for J; bases not matched to a gene: 8. The CDR3 totals 15 residues. Assay: immunoSEQ multiplex PCR; the TCRdb copy retains only in-frame clones and omits some. The sample lists under 200,000 clones, 80% to 95% occurring once. This entry is derived from a study of control samples from healthy donors and cancer patients. The specimen was blood. The receptor comes from a woman in her fifties or sixties in good health. This chain uses TRBV6-5 with TRBJ2-3; 9 bases agree with TRBD1. For the CDR3, the DNA is TGTGCCACCTATACAGGGGGCGCGAGCACAGATACGCAGTATTTT. It specifies CATYTGGASTDTQYF.